This T cell receptor beta chain is from a study of response to subunit inactivated influenza vaccine. Of note for this clonotype: Antigen unknown.

General observations from the study: Each seasonal flu vaccination may recruit only limited new T cells, authors suggested.

MiXCR, applied by TCRdb to the RT-PCR reads, yields one record per CDR3 protein. The sample has roughly 290,000 distinct CDR3 sequences; 21% are singletons. The specimen was PBMCs from blood, collected less than 22 months after vaccination. This clonotype originated in a man aged 50 to 69 who received an inactivated influenza vaccine.

CDR3 sequence reads: CASSQDENSGAWYEQYF. The DNA of the CDR3 is TGTGCCAGCAGCCAAGATGAAAATAGCGGGGCTTGGTACGAGCAGTACTTC. The rearrangement links TRBV4-2 to TRBJ2-7; 8 bases are shared with TRBD2. The junction had 11 bases not matched to a gene; V was cut back by 0 bases and J by 4 bases. The germline gives CDR1 LGHNA, CDR2 YNFKEQ. This CDR3 spans 17 amino acids.